One and the same sample provided the 27 T cell receptor beta chains below, sequenced in a study of blood T cell repertoires in COVID-19. The assay was immunoSEQ multiplex PCR, and TCRdb's table has in-frame clones only and misses some. The profile shows 360,000 or so clones, over 85% of them singletons. The specimen sequenced was PBMCs or T cells enriched from blood (not recorded which). The receptors were sampled from a woman aged 25 to 39 who had recovered from COVID-19.

V gene TRBV18 combines with J gene TRBJ2-2, with D possibly matching TRBD2 (7 bases). This CDR3 contains 16 residues. Germline lookup yields CDR1 KGHSH and CDR2 LQKENI. The V end lost 0 bases, the J end lost 3 bases, and 11 bases lay between the germline ends. CDR3 sequence (DNA): TGTGCCAGCTCACCACCGGGGGGGGCCGACACCGGGGAGCTGTTTTTT. Protein sequence: CASSPPGGADTGELFF.

Only a few counts were recorded for this clone. The chain employs TRBV14 and TRBJ2-7; tentative D call: TRBD1 (6 bases). Germline V gives CDR1 SGHDN, CDR2 FVKESK. V lost 5 bases and J 2 bases, leaving 13 bases between the germline ends. The CDR3 spans 14 residues. The CDR3 nucleotides read TGTGCCAGCAGCGCGACAGGAATTGCCTACGAGCAGTACTTC. Residues: CASSATGIAYEQYF.

The chain links TRBV2 to TRBJ1-2, with D possibly TRBD1 on 5 matching bases. The CDR3 is 14 amino acids. Germline assignment: CDR1 SNHLY and CDR2 FYNNEI. V lost 10 bases, J lost 3 bases, and 18 bases lay in between. The CDR3: CANANGGKDYGYTF. The CDR3 coding sequence is TGTGCCAACGCCAACGGGGGGAAAGACTATGGCTACACCTTC.

This chain connects TRBV11-1 to TRBJ2-3, with no clear D. The V gene's germline CDR1 is SGHAT and CDR2 FQDESV (reference sequence). V shed 4 bases and J shed 2 bases, with 13 bases lying between them. CDR3 length equals 15 residues. The CDR3, as DNA: TGTGCCAGCAGCTACGGTGAGGCAGACACAGATACGCAGTATTTT. It codes for CASSYGEADTDTQYF.

The J gene is TRBJ2-3, the V gene TRBV7-8; D may be TRBD2 (5 bases). CDR3 length: 16 amino acids. Germline CDR1 and CDR2: SGHVS and FQNEAQ. Trimming removed 5 bases from V and 6 bases from J, with 21 bases in between. CDR3 region: CASSPKDGGLSDTQYF. In DNA form, the CDR3 reads TGTGCCAGCAGCCCAAAGGACGGCGGACTTAGTGATACGCAGTATTTT.

J is TRBJ1-4 and V is TRBV30; TRBD1 aligns across 10 bases. The junction had 5 bases not matched to a gene; V was cut back by 2 bases and J by 8 bases. This CDR3 spans 14 amino acids. Per germline, CDR1 GTSNPN and CDR2 SVGIG (reference sequence). Here the CDR3 DNA reads TGTGCCTGGAGTCGGACAGGGGGAGGAGAAAAACTGTTTTTT. Translation: CAWSRTGGGEKLFF.

V is TRBV7-9 and J is TRBJ1-1, with D hard to call. CDR1 and CDR2 from the germline V gene are SEHNR and FQNEAQ (reference sequence). The CDR3 length is 18 residues. The V end lost 4 bases, the J end lost 0 bases, and 21 bases lay between the germline ends. This CDR3 reads CASSSSLSVPSMNTEAFF. The CDR3 DNA reads TGTGCCAGCAGCTCAAGCTTGTCGGTCCCGAGCATGAACACTGAAGCTTTCTTT. The entire variable domain, with the rest obtained from reference TRBV7-9 and TRBJ1-1, is as follows: DTGVSQNPRHKITKRGQNVTFRCDPISEHNRLYWYRQTLGQGPEFLTYFQNEAQLEKSRLLSDRFSAERPKGSFSTLEIQRTEQGDSAMYLCASSSSLSVPSMNTEAFFGQGTRLTVV.

This clone was observed once. J is TRBJ2-7 and V is TRBV5-6; 9 nucleotides match TRBD1. V was clipped by 3 bases and J by 6 bases; unmatched bases: 10. CDR1 is SGHDT, CDR2 YYEEEE, per germline. There are 15 residues in the CDR3. The CDR3 region is CASSSFPGQGSEQYF. DNA for the CDR3: TGTGCCAGCAGCTCTTTTCCGGGACAGGGTAGCGAGCAGTACTTC.

This chain connects TRBV4-3 to TRBJ2-7; 9 bases are shared with TRBD1. J was trimmed by 2 bases and V by 5 bases; bases with no gene match: 10. Germline assignment: CDR1 LGHNA and CDR2 YSLEER. The CDR3 has 16 residues. CDR3 residues: CASSYSLTGGAYEQYF. CDR3 DNA: TGCGCCAGCAGCTACTCTCTGACAGGGGGGGCCTACGAGCAGTACTTC.

The chain joins TRBV30 to TRBJ1-3, with D perhaps TRBD1 (6 bases). The length of the CDR3 is 15 residues. From germline, CDR1 is GTSNPN and CDR2 SVGIG (reference sequence). The germline V and J ends were trimmed by 2 bases and 10 bases, with 21 bases remaining between them. Here the CDR3 reads CAWSLGGDGHGTIYF. The CDR3 DNA follows: TGTGCCTGGAGTTTAGGGGGAGATGGACACGGGACCATATATTTT.

V is TRBV7-2 and J is TRBJ2-7; 8 bases line up with TRBD1. The germline gives CDR1 SGHTA, CDR2 FQGNSA. The CDR3 sequence is 17 residues long. J gave up 5 bases and V 6 bases, and 18 bases lay outside the gene matches. The CDR3 loop is CASSQVRGQAWQDEQYF. Written as DNA, the CDR3 is TGTGCCAGCAGTCAAGTCAGGGGACAGGCCTGGCAGGACGAGCAGTACTTC. Filled out from reference TRBV7-2 and TRBJ2-7, the complete variable domain reads GAGVSQSPSNKVTEKGKDVELRCDPISGHTALYWYRQSLGQGLEFLIYFQGNSAPDKSGLPSDRFSAERTGGSVSTLTIQRTQQEDSAVYLCASSQVRGQAWQDEQYFGPGTRLTVT.

This rearrangement joins TRBV18 to TRBJ2-1; 12 bases fit TRBD1. The V gene's germline CDR1 is KGHSH and CDR2 LQKENI. The CDR3 extends over 17 amino acids. The ends lost 2 bases at V and 8 bases at J; junction bases unmatched: 10. The CDR3 sequence: CASSPTGQGASNYEQFF. The CDR3, as DNA: TGTGCCAGCTCACCAACGGGACAGGGGGCTTCCAACTATGAGCAGTTCTTC.

The J gene is TRBJ1-1, the V gene TRBV5-4; D gene uncertain. Trimming left V 0 bases short and J 0 bases short, with 9 bases between. The CDR3 runs 15 residues. Germline V gene lookup returns CDR1 SGHNT and CDR2 YYREEE (reference sequence). CDR3 DNA: TGTGCCAGCAGCTTGGGTGTCGGGGTGAACACTGAAGCTTTCTTT. This codes for CASSLGVGVNTEAFF. Drawing the rest from reference TRBV5-4 and TRBJ1-1, the complete variable domain is ETGVTQSPTHLIKTRGQQVTLRCSSQSGHNTVSWYQQALGQGPQFIFQYYREEENGRGNFPPRFSGLQFPNYSSELNVNALELDDSALYLCASSLGVGVNTEAFFGQGTRLTVV.

The V and J genes are TRBV19 and TRBJ2-5; no clear D gene. V was pared by 2 bases and J by 2 bases, with 9 bases between. The CDR3 extends over 14 amino acids. Germline CDR1 reads LNHDA; CDR2 reads SQIVND (reference sequence). CDR3 sequence: CASSIIGLQETQYF. The CDR3 region has the DNA TGTGCCAGTAGTATAATTGGGCTACAAGAGACCCAGTACTTC. The complete variable domain, with remaining parts taken from reference TRBV19 and TRBJ2-5, reads DGGITQSPKYLFRKEGQNVTLSCEQNLNHDAMYWYRQDPGQGLRLIYYSQIVNDFQKGDIAEGYSVSREKKESFPLTVTSAQKNPTAFYLCASSIIGLQETQYFGPGTRLLVL.

This clone was seen only a few times. This chain joins TRBV5-1 and TRBJ2-7, with D perhaps TRBD2 (6 bases). The CDR3 has 15 residues. V lost 5 bases to trimming and J lost 0 bases, with 15 bases between them. From germline, CDR1 is SGHRS and CDR2 YFSETQ. For the CDR3, the DNA is TGCGCCAGCAGGGATGCGGGGAGAAGCTCCTACGAGCAGTACTTC. Translation gives CASRDAGRSSYEQYF.

The chain links TRBV7-2 to TRBJ2-1, with 13 nucleotides matching TRBD2. The CDR3 is made up of 17 amino acids. Losses at the gene ends were 5 bases for V and 5 bases for J; bases not matched to a gene: 9. Germline V CDR1 and CDR2: SGHTA, FQGNSA. Here the CDR3 DNA reads TGTGCCAGCAGCCGGAGAATTGGACTAGCGGGGGACAATGAGCAGTTCTTC. Residues: CASSRRIGLAGDNEQFF.

This chain joins TRBV28 and TRBJ2-3; tentatively, D is TRBD2 (6 bases). The germline gives CDR1 MDHEN, CDR2 SYDVKM. V gave up 5 bases and J gave up 0 bases, with 12 bases separating them. The CDR3 contains 15 residues. For the CDR3, the DNA is TGTGCCAGCAGTGCCGGCGGGACGAGCACAGATACGCAGTATTTT. Protein sequence: CASSAGGTSTDTQYF.

This clone was seen once. The chain is built from TRBV4-2 and TRBJ1-1, with a tentative D call TRBD1 (6 bases). This CDR3 has 16 amino acids. The germline V and J ends were trimmed by 2 bases and 6 bases, with 19 bases remaining between them. Germline V gene lookup returns CDR1 LGHNA and CDR2 YNFKEQ. CDR3 bases: TGTGCCAGCAGCCAACCGGGACACCCGAGGGTCGCTGAAGCTTTCTTT. Its translation: CASSQPGHPRVAEAFF.

The chain links TRBV29-1 to TRBJ2-3, with TRBD2 identical over 13 bases. Germline-derived CDR1 and CDR2 are SQVTM and ANQGSEA. The trim removed 4 bases at V and 3 bases at J, leaving 7 bases unmatched. This CDR3 has 16 residues. The CDR3 spells CSVAGRTSGSTDTQYF. DNA for the CDR3: TGCAGCGTTGCCGGACGGACTAGCGGGAGTACAGATACGCAGTATTTT.

CDR3: CASSLQGVGTGELFF. The CDR3 nucleotides read TGTGCCAGCAGTCTCCAGGGCGTTGGAACCGGGGAGCTGTTTTTT. This chain uses TRBV27 with TRBJ2-2; tentatively, D is TRBD1 (5 bases). V lost 5 bases to trimming and J lost 5 bases, with 15 bases between them. Germline CDR1 is MNHEY and CDR2 is SMNVEV (reference sequence). There are 15 residues in the CDR3.

The rearrangement links TRBV7-9 to TRBJ1-4; D might be TRBD1 (5 bases). This CDR3 comprises 13 residues. Germline CDR1 is SEHNR and CDR2 is FQNEAQ (reference sequence). The V and J ends lost 5 bases and 7 bases respectively, with 11 bases between them. The CDR3 loop is CASSERGTEKLFF. The CDR3 DNA sequence: TGTGCCAGCAGCGAACGGGGGACTGAAAAACTGTTTTTT. Full variable domain (missing parts from reference TRBV7-9 and TRBJ1-4): DTGVSQNPRHKITKRGQNVTFRCDPISEHNRLYWYRQTLGQGPEFLTYFQNEAQLEKSRLLSDRFSAERPKGSFSTLEIQRTEQGDSAMYLCASSERGTEKLFFGSGTQLSVL.

The genes are TRBV27 and TRBJ1-4, with 8 bases lining up with TRBD1. The length of the CDR3 is 15 residues. Germline V gives CDR1 MNHEY, CDR2 SMNVEV (reference sequence). Trimming cost V 5 bases and J 8 bases; bases outside gene matches: 10. The CDR3 bases are TGTGCCAGCAGTCCCGGGACAGGCCTTTGGGAAAAACTGTTTTTT. Amino acid sequence: CASSPGTGLWEKLFF.

The chain combines TRBV2 with TRBJ2-7; 8 nucleotides agree with TRBD1. This CDR3 spans 13 amino acids. Trimming at V came to 7 bases and at J to 3 bases, leaving 5 bases not matched to a gene. From germline, CDR1 is SNHLY and CDR2 FYNNEI. In DNA, the CDR3 is TGTGCCAGCACCCCGACAGGGGACTACGAGCAGTACTTC. It codes for CASTPTGDYEQYF.

The CDR3 DNA reads TGTGCCAGCAGCCATTATGCTAGCGGGGGCACAGATACGCAGTATTTT. Protein product: CASSHYASGGTDTQYF. J is TRBJ2-3 and V is TRBV3-1 (or the pseudogene TRBV3-2); 9 bases match TRBD2. This CDR3 is built from 16 residues. Germline V gives CDR1 LGHDT, CDR2 YNNKEL (reference sequence). Unmatched junction bases numbered 5, after V lost 3 bases and J lost 1 base.

The chain employs TRBV10-3 and TRBJ2-7; 8 nucleotides line up with TRBD2. CDR1 is ENHRY, CDR2 SYGVKD, per germline. Trimming at V came to 11 bases and at J to 0 bases, leaving 6 bases not matched to a gene. The CDR3 covers 13 residues. DNA for the CDR3: TGTGCCTCACTCAGCGGGAGCTCCTACGAGCAGTACTTC. This codes for CASLSGSSYEQYF.

The rearrangement links TRBV5-6 to TRBJ1-2; D ambiguous. The CDR3 consists of 15 residues. Trimming cost V 1 base and J 4 bases, with 14 bases left between them. Germline CDR1 is SGHDT and CDR2 is YYEEEE. The CDR3 region has the DNA TGTGCCAGCAGCTTGTGGCTCTTGAAGTCCTATGGCTACACCTTC. Its protein is CASSLWLLKSYGYTF.

The V call is TRBV9, the J call TRBJ2-3, with 14 bases that match TRBD2. The CDR3 has 21 residues. V was pared by 3 bases and J by 2 bases, with 17 bases of the junction left unmatched. Germline V gives CDR1 SGDLS, CDR2 YYNGEE. CDR3 region: CASSGALGTSGSLQDTDTQYF. The CDR3 DNA reads as TGTGCCAGCAGCGGAGCCTTAGGGACTAGCGGGAGCTTACAGGACACAGATACGCAGTATTTT. The whole variable domain, filled in from reference TRBV9 and TRBJ2-3, reads DSGVTQTPKHLITATGQRVTLRCSPRSGDLSVYWYQQSLDQGLQFLIQYYNGEERAKGNILERFSAQQFPDLHSELNLSSLELGDSALYFCASSGALGTSGSLQDTDTQYFGPGTRLTVL.